The next 26 T cell receptor beta chains were all read from a single sample in a study of blood T cell repertoires in COVID-19. Only in-frame clones appear in the TCRdb table, and some are missing; sequencing was by immunoSEQ multiplex PCR. This table has approximately 100,000 clones, approximately 85% appearing once. Sequencing input: peripheral blood. The receptor source for this set is a human donor in a cohort sampled during active COVID-19.

The CDR3 loop reads CASGGLGLGQETQYF. The CDR3 nucleotides read TGTGCCAGCGGCGGTCTGGGGCTAGGACAAGAGACCCAGTACTTC. This chain uses TRBV3-1 (or the pseudogene TRBV3-2) with TRBJ2-5; tentatively, D is TRBD1 (5 bases). Germline CDR1 LGHDT, CDR2 YNNKEL (reference sequence). V lost 8 bases to trimming and J lost 2 bases, with 18 bases between them. This CDR3 region has 15 residues.

In its sample, this clone was seen a few times. V and J are TRBV28 and TRBJ2-5; weak D call: TRBD1 (7 bases). Germline V CDR1 and CDR2: MDHEN, SYDVKM. The CDR3 totals 13 residues. The ends were cut back, 5 bases at V and 4 bases at J, with 11 bases in the middle. The CDR3 DNA reads TGTGCCAGCAGTAGGAGGGGGCGAGAGACCCAGTACTTC. Protein: CASSRRGRETQYF. Full variable domain (rest looked up from reference TRBV28 and TRBJ2-5): DVKVTQSSRYLVKRTGEKVFLECVQDMDHENMFWYRQDPGLGLRLIYFSYDVKMKEKGDIPEGYSVSREKKERFSLILESASTNQTSMYLCASSRRGRETQYFGPGTRLLVL.

This chain joins TRBV6-5 and TRBJ1-3; possibly TRBD1 for D (5 bases). Germline CDR1 is MNHEY and CDR2 is SVGAGI. Deletions cut 5 bases from V and 0 bases from J, with 11 bases between. The CDR3 length is 15 residues. The CDR3 is CASSRTTPSGNTIYF. The CDR3 nucleotides read TGTGCCAGCAGTAGGACAACACCCTCTGGAAACACCATATATTTT.

This chain connects TRBV5-1 to TRBJ2-3; 10 nucleotides agree with TRBD2. Germline loops: CDR1 SGHRS, CDR2 YFSETQ. The trim removed 1 base at V and 2 bases at J, leaving 4 bases unmatched. CDR3 length: 16 residues. The CDR3 spells CASSLRLAGTTDTQYF. In DNA, the CDR3 is TGCGCCAGCAGCTTGCGACTAGCGGGTACCACAGATACGCAGTATTTT.

The rearrangement joins TRBV2 to TRBJ2-5, with unresolved D. The CDR3 extends over 15 amino acids. Germline CDR1 is SNHLY and CDR2 is FYNNEI. Trimming removed 3 bases from V and 1 base from J, with 12 bases in between. The CDR3, as DNA: TGTGCCAGCAGTGACAGGCCCGCTCTCCAAGAGACCCAGTACTTC. The encoded protein is CASSDRPALQETQYF.

This clone was counted only a few times. The chain couples TRBV6-6 to TRBJ1-2; TRBD1 is a possible D gene (5 bases). This CDR3 contains 15 residues. V dropped 8 bases and J dropped 3 bases, with 19 bases sitting between them. Germline V gene sequence: CDR1 MNHNY, CDR2 SVGAGI (reference sequence). The CDR3 region is CASLMGQGLDYGYTF. CDR3 in DNA: TGTGCCAGCCTAATGGGGCAGGGTTTGGACTATGGCTACACCTTC.

The chain uses TRBV5-1 and TRBJ2-2, with 13 positions matching TRBD2. This CDR3 has 16 residues. The V and J ends lost 2 bases and 5 bases, in that order; junction bases with no gene match: 3. Germline V gene sequence: CDR1 SGHRS, CDR2 YFSETQ. CDR3 DNA: TGCGCCAGCAGCTTAACTAGCGGGAGGGAGACCGGGGAGCTGTTTTTT. It translates to CASSLTSGRETGELFF.

This chain joins TRBV5-1 and TRBJ2-5, with 9 bases fitting TRBD1. The CDR3 consists of 14 residues. Per germline, CDR1 SGHRS and CDR2 YFSETQ. Trimming removed 7 bases from V and 1 base from J; junction bases left unmatched: 5. The CDR3 spells CASGGQGVQETQYF. The CDR3 DNA sequence: TGCGCCAGCGGGGGACAGGGTGTCCAAGAGACCCAGTACTTC.

This clone was counted once. This chain's CDR3 is CASSESQGAHNEQFF. As DNA, the CDR3 is TGCGCCAGCAGTGAGTCCCAGGGGGCTCACAATGAGCAGTTCTTC. The V gene is TRBV10-1, the J gene TRBJ2-1, with 8 bases identical to TRBD1. The CDR3 covers 15 residues. V lost 0 bases and J lost 5; bases outside the gene matches: 3. From germline, CDR1 is WNHNN and CDR2 SYGVQD (reference sequence).

The rearrangement uses TRBV27 and TRBJ1-3; D gene unclear. The CDR3 consists of 14 residues. The germline CDR1 and CDR2 sequences are MNHEY and SMNVEV (reference sequence). V gave up 5 bases and J gave up 0 bases, with 8 bases separating them. CDR3 loop: CASSGSYSGNTIYF. For the CDR3, the DNA is TGTGCCAGCAGTGGTTCCTACTCTGGAAACACCATATATTTT.

This chain connects TRBV7-6 to TRBJ2-5, with 8 nucleotides matching TRBD2. The junction had 9 bases not matched to a gene; V was cut back by 5 bases and J by 1 base. The CDR3 has 16 residues. Germline V gene sequence: CDR1 SGHVS, CDR2 FNYEAQ. The CDR3 is CASSRGGAGTQETQYF. The CDR3 DNA sequence: TGTGCCAGCAGCCGGGGGGGGGCCGGGACCCAAGAGACCCAGTACTTC.

This chain joins TRBV7-9 and TRBJ2-2; D possibly corresponds to TRBD1 (5 bases). Trimming removed 0 bases at V and 2 bases at J, with 7 bases between. CDR1 and CDR2 (germline): SEHNR, FQNEAQ (reference sequence). This CDR3 is 15 amino acids long. This CDR3 is CASSLAQGNTGELFF. In DNA form, the CDR3 reads TGTGCCAGCAGCTTAGCTCAGGGAAACACCGGGGAGCTGTTTTTT.

This chain uses TRBV11-2 with TRBJ2-5, with TRBD1 as a possible D gene (6 bases). Trimming removed 1 base at V and 5 bases at J, with 11 bases between. Germline lookup yields CDR1 SGHAT and CDR2 FQNNGV. The CDR3 is 14 residues long. CDR3 nucleotides: TGTGCCAGCAGCTTAGGGGGGCTCCTCGAGACCCAGTACTTC. It yields the protein CASSLGGLLETQYF.

The CDR3 bases are TGTGCCAGCTCACCCCGGGTGGGGAGCGGGGTCTACGAGCAGTACTTC. Amino acid sequence: CASSPRVGSGVYEQYF. V and J are TRBV18 and TRBJ2-7; 7 nucleotides line up with TRBD2. The germline gives CDR1 KGHSH, CDR2 LQKENI. This CDR3 has 16 amino acids. Trimming removed 3 bases from V and 3 bases from J; junction bases left unmatched: 11.

This clone is medium-sized within its sample. Other DNA sequences within the sample encode an identical CDR3. CDR3 sequence reads: CASSLRGTEAFF. CDR3 sequence (DNA): TGTGCCAGCAGCTTAAGGGGCACTGAAGCTTTCTTT. This chain joins TRBV5-6 and TRBJ1-1; weak D call: TRBD1 (5 bases). Trimming removed 2 bases from V and 4 bases from J, with 6 bases in between. Germline V gene data show CDR1 as SGHDT and CDR2 as YYEEEE. There are 12 residues in the CDR3.

The rearrangement joins TRBV10-3 to TRBJ2-1, with D tentatively TRBD2 (6 bases). The V gene lost 0 bases and the J gene lost 13 bases, with 10 bases spanning the gap. CDR1 ENHRY and CDR2 SYGVKD come from the germline V gene. This CDR3 contains 12 residues. As DNA, the CDR3 is TGTGCCATCAGTGAGTCCGGGACTTTTCAGTTCTTC. It codes for CAISESGTFQFF.

The V call is TRBV5-1, the J call TRBJ2-3, with 11 bases lining up with TRBD2. CDR3 length: 16 amino acids. Germline V lookup: CDR1 SGHRS, CDR2 YFSETQ. V lost 4 bases to trimming and J lost 4 bases; unmatched junction nucleotides: 8. The CDR3 here is CASSISGGAVSDTQYF. The CDR3 DNA reads TGCGCCAGCAGCATTAGCGGGGGGGCTGTGTCAGATACGCAGTATTTT.

The chain recombines TRBV5-1 with TRBJ1-1, with D perhaps TRBD1 (6 bases). The V end was cut by 2 bases, the J end by 3 bases, with 17 bases between. CDR1 is SGHRS, CDR2 YFSETQ, per germline. This CDR3 comprises 16 residues. The chain's CDR3 is CASSLWGKGGHTEAFF. The CDR3 DNA reads as TGCGCCAGCAGCTTATGGGGGAAAGGGGGACACACTGAAGCTTTCTTT. Filled out from reference TRBV5-1 and TRBJ1-1, the complete variable domain reads KAGVTQTPRYLIKTRGQQVTLSCSPISGHRSVSWYQQTPGQGLQFLFEYFSETQRNKGNFPGRFSGRQFSNSRSEMNVSTLELGDSALYLCASSLWGKGGHTEAFFGQGTRLTVV.

The chain is built from TRBV4-3 and TRBJ1-2; possible D gene TRBD1, 5 bases. Trimming removed 0 bases from V and 1 base from J, with 18 bases in between. Germline V gene data show CDR1 as LGHNA and CDR2 as YSLEER. The length of the CDR3 is 18 residues. The CDR3 region is CASSQDLGGWTLNYGYTF. For the CDR3, the DNA is TGCGCCAGCAGCCAAGATCTCGGGGGGTGGACCCTTAACTATGGCTACACCTTC.

This chain joins TRBV6-1 and TRBJ1-5; no firm D call. The CDR3 contains 14 residues. V shed 3 bases and J shed 5 bases, with 11 bases lying between them. Germline V CDR1 and CDR2: MNHNS, SASEGT. The CDR3 DNA sequence: TGTGCCAGCAGTGAGGGCAGACAACATCAGCCCCAGCATTTT. Amino acids: CASSEGRQHQPQHF.

This chain connects TRBV12-3 or TRBV12-4 to TRBJ2-1, with TRBD2 matching over 8 bases. The CDR3 totals 11 residues. V lost 8 bases and J lost 15; bases outside the gene matches: 9. CDR3 nucleotides: TGTGCCAGCGTCTCGGGGACTAGGGGGTTCTTC. Translating gives CASVSGTRGFF.

This clone has only a few counts. The chain employs TRBV28 and TRBJ1-2; 9 bases agree with TRBD1. V was clipped by 6 bases and J by 5 bases; unmatched bases: 7. The CDR3 contains 14 residues. The germline gives CDR1 MDHEN, CDR2 SYDVKM. CDR3 DNA sequence: TGTGCCAGCAGAGCCGGGACAGGGCTATATGGCTACACCTTC. Amino acids: CASRAGTGLYGYTF.

Here the CDR3 reads CASSKFQREDPEQFF. In DNA form, the CDR3 reads TGTGCCAGCAGCAAATTCCAGCGGGAGGACCCTGAGCAGTTCTTC. This chain joins TRBV21-1 and TRBJ2-1; the D segment call TRBD2 is taken from the table without a DNA check. TRBV21-1 is annotated as a pseudogene. This CDR3 has 15 residues.

The genes are TRBV30 and TRBJ2-5, with 10 bases that match TRBD1. CDR1 is GTSNPN and CDR2 is SVGIG in the germline V gene (reference sequence). V was pared by 6 bases and J by 4 bases, with 5 bases of the junction left unmatched. The CDR3 is 13 residues long. The CDR3 bases are TGTGCCTGCAACGGACAGGGGGGAGAGACCCAGTACTTC. This gives the protein CACNGQGGETQYF.

The chain has TRBV2 and TRBJ2-5, with 10 positions matching TRBD2. The CDR3 runs to 15 residues. Germline V gene data show CDR1 as SNHLY and CDR2 as FYNNEI. After removal of 7 bases from V and 7 bases from J, the junction contained 12 bases not matched to a gene. CDR3 bases: TGTGCCAGCACCACCGGAGCGGGAGGGGGTGGGACCCAGTACTTC. This gives the protein CASTTGAGGGGTQYF. Looking up the rest from reference TRBV2 and TRBJ2-5 gives the full variable domain: EPEVTQTPSHQVTQMGQEVILRCVPISNHLYFYWYRQILGQKVEFLVSFYNNEISEKSEIFDDQFSVERPDGSNFTLKIRSTKLEDSAMYFCASTTGAGGGGTQYFGPGTRLLVL.

This clone was observed a handful of times. V usage is TRBV29-1 and J usage is TRBJ2-7; 9 positions agree with TRBD1. The CDR3 consists of 16 residues. Germline V lookup: CDR1 SQVTM, CDR2 ANQGSEA. J lost 5 bases, V lost 6 bases, and 17 bases had no gene match. This CDR3 is CSVTSHTTGGGDEQYF. DNA for the CDR3: TGCAGCGTCACATCCCATACAACAGGGGGCGGCGACGAGCAGTACTTC.